Following are 14 T cell receptor beta chains from one sample sequenced in a study of monozygotic twins with inflammatory bowel disease. TCRdb reprocessed the 5' RACE reads and stores each CDR3 protein as one record, lacking DNA. The clone table shows 400,000 to 500,000 distinct CDR3 sequences, with the ten largest holding 2% to 2.5%. Sequencing was performed on blood. All receptors come from a human donor with ulcerative colitis or Crohn's disease, or a healthy co-twin of an affected twin (not recorded which).

The chain links TRBV5-4 to TRBJ2-1; the D call from TCRdb, TRBD1, cannot be confirmed without DNA. Germline assignment: CDR1 SGHNT and CDR2 YYREEE (reference sequence). The CDR3 runs to 15 residues. CDR3 protein: CASSSTGTGYNEQFF.

This rearrangement joins TRBV19 to TRBJ2-3. This CDR3 is built from 15 residues. The V gene's germline CDR1 is LNHDA and CDR2 SQIVND (reference sequence). The CDR3 protein is CASSIKSGSTDTQYF.

CDR3 region: CASSSSWGQGENSDTEAFF. The chain combines TRBV11-2 with TRBJ1-1; TCRdb returns TRBD1, unconfirmable since there is no DNA. The CDR3 is 19 residues long. The germline CDR1 and CDR2 sequences are SGHAT and FQNNGV.

The chain couples TRBV28 to TRBJ1-5. The CDR3 consists of 12 residues. Per germline, CDR1 MDHEN and CDR2 SYDVKM. The CDR3 loop reads CASNIGNQPQHF.

The gene calls are TRBV24-1 and TRBJ1-1; the D call of TRBD1 rests on TCRdb alone, since no DNA is present to check it. This CDR3 contains 15 residues. Germline assignment: CDR1 KGHDR and CDR2 SFDVKD. This chain's CDR3 is CATSDLTGRNTEAFF.

The V gene is TRBV15, the J gene TRBJ1-1. The CDR3 contains 13 residues. Germline V lookup: CDR1 LNHNV, CDR2 YYDKDF (reference sequence). The CDR3 sequence: CATGDDWDTEAFF.

CDR3 sequence reads: CASSFDVGDTDTQYF. The V gene is TRBV5-1, the J gene TRBJ2-3; no DNA is available, so the TRBD2 call from TCRdb remains unchecked. The CDR3 runs 15 residues. The V gene's germline CDR1 is SGHRS and CDR2 YFSETQ. The complete variable domain, with remaining parts taken from reference TRBV5-1 and TRBJ2-3, reads KAGVTQTPRYLIKTRGQQVTLSCSPISGHRSVSWYQQTPGQGLQFLFEYFSETQRNKGNFPGRFSGRQFSNSRSEMNVSTLELGDSALYLCASSFDVGDTDTQYFGPGTRLTVL.

The V gene is TRBV23-1, the J gene TRBJ2-1; no DNA is available, so the TRBD2 call from TCRdb remains unchecked. TRBV23-1 is an ORF, and what it does is uncertain. This CDR3 has 14 amino acids. The CDR3 is CASGASGRPNEQFF.

CDR3 loop: CASSWGLAGGEQFF. The V and J genes are TRBV6-2 or TRBV6-3 and TRBJ2-1; the D call of TRBD2 rests on TCRdb alone, since no DNA is present to check it. The germline gives CDR1 MNHEY, CDR2 SVGEGT. CDR3 size: 14 residues.

The chain's CDR3 is CAGTGGSNQPQHF. The chain links TRBV10-3 to TRBJ1-5; TCRdb's D gene call, TRBD1, goes unchecked for lack of DNA. Germline-derived CDR1 and CDR2 are ENHRY and SYGVKD. The CDR3 totals 13 residues.

J is TRBJ2-4 and V is TRBV5-1. This CDR3 is 14 amino acids long. Per germline, CDR1 SGHRS and CDR2 YFSETQ. The CDR3 here is CASSLVYGENIQYF.

J is TRBJ1-2 and V is TRBV18; the TCRdb call, TRBD1, lacks DNA for checking. The V gene's germline CDR1 is KGHSH and CDR2 LQKENI. The CDR3 runs to 15 residues. The CDR3 loop reads CASSPQGLSNYGYTF. Complete variable domain (other parts from reference TRBV18 and TRBJ1-2): NAGVMQNPRHLVRRRGQEARLRCSPMKGHSHVYWYRQLPEEGLKFMVYLQKENIIDESGMPKERFSAEFPKEGPSILRIQQVVRGDSAAYFCASSPQGLSNYGYTFGSGTRLTVV.

J is TRBJ2-3 and V is TRBV12-3 or TRBV12-4; TCRdb's D gene call, TRBD2, goes unchecked for lack of DNA. The CDR3 runs to 15 residues. CDR3 sequence reads: CASRDLSGVTDTLYF.

V and J are TRBV6-1 and TRBJ2-2; there is no DNA to check the TCRdb D call of TRBD2. The CDR3 spans 15 residues. The germline V gene encodes CDR1 MNHNS and CDR2 SASEGT. The CDR3 reads CASRGASTSRGELFF.